The rows below give T cell receptor beta chains drawn from one sample of a study of cytomegalovirus exposure and HLA in healthy donors. The table came from immunoSEQ multiplex PCR; TCRdb's copy has only in-frame clones and leaves some out. The sample lists around 50,000 clones; roughly 83% were seen once. Sequenced sample: PBMCs. These receptors came from a man aged 35 to 55 in good health and CMV-seronegative. The CDR3 runs from the conserved cysteine through the conserved F or W. A D gene is named only where the DNA matches it firmly. Clone size appears in some rows only: once, few, many, or a class for an expanded clone.

CDR3 DNA: TGTGCCAGCAGTGGATCGGGACAGTGGACTATTGAAGCTTTCTTT
CDR3 protein: CASSGSGQWTIEAFF
D gene: TRBD1
V gene: TRBV2
clone size: .
J gene: TRBJ1-1

CDR3 DNA: TGTGCCAGCAGTGAAGGACAGGGGGCGTTTTTTCAAGAGACCCAGTACTTC
CDR3 protein: CASSEGQGAFFQETQYF
D gene: TRBD1
V gene: TRBV25-1
clone size: .
J gene: TRBJ2-5

CDR3 DNA: TGTGCCAGCAGTGTGGGCGGGATAAACCAAGAGACCCAGTACTTC
CDR3 protein: CASSVGGINQETQYF
D gene: .
V gene: TRBV2
clone size: .
J gene: TRBJ2-5

CDR3 DNA: TGTGCCAGCAGCCAGGAACTAGCGGGGGCCGGAGATACGCAGTATTTT
CDR3 protein: CASSQELAGAGDTQYF
D gene: TRBD2
V gene: TRBV4-2
clone size: .
J gene: TRBJ2-3

CDR3 DNA: TGTGCCAGCAGTTACTCGCACAGGGTATACACCGGGGAGCTGTTTTTT
CDR3 protein: CASSYSHRVYTGELFF
D gene: .
V gene: TRBV6-5
clone size: .
J gene: TRBJ2-2

CDR3 DNA: TGCGCCAGCAGTCAACGGACAGGGCCCTGTCAGCCCCAGCATTTT
CDR3 protein: CASSQRTGPCQPQHF
D gene: TRBD1
V gene: TRBV23-1
clone size: .
J gene: TRBJ1-5

CDR3 DNA: TGCGCCAGCAGCCAAGATCCCAGAAGCTCCTACAATGAGCAGTTCTTC
CDR3 protein: CASSQDPRSSYNEQFF
D gene: .
V gene: TRBV4-1
clone size: .
J gene: TRBJ2-1

CDR3 DNA: TGTGCCAGTAGTGTAAGGACAGGGGGATCCACTGAAGCTTTCTTT
CDR3 protein: CASSVRTGGSTEAFF
D gene: TRBD1
V gene: TRBV19
clone size: once
J gene: TRBJ1-1

CDR3 DNA: TGTGCCAGCAGCTTAACAGGGTTTATAGATACGCAGTATTTT
CDR3 protein: CASSLTGFIDTQYF
D gene: .
V gene: TRBV7-9
clone size: .
J gene: TRBJ2-3

CDR3 DNA: TGTGCCAGCAGCTTAGTCCGGGGCGGGGGGGCCTTGGATGAGCAGTTCTTC
CDR3 protein: CASSLVRGGGALDEQFF
D gene: TRBD2
V gene: TRBV11-3
clone size: .
J gene: TRBJ2-1

CDR3 DNA: TGTGCCAGCAGCCAAGTTTCAGCAGGATATAATTCACCCCTCCACTTT
CDR3 protein: CASSQVSAGYNSPLHF
D gene: .
V gene: TRBV4-2
clone size: .
J gene: TRBJ1-6

CDR3 DNA: TGTGCCAGCAGCTTAATCGGGGGGCCCTCCTACAATGAGCAGTTCTTC
CDR3 protein: CASSLIGGPSYNEQFF
D gene: .
V gene: TRBV7-9
clone size: .
J gene: TRBJ2-1

CDR3 DNA: TGTGCCAGTAGTAGAGAGACGGGGGTACCCGGTGGAGCTTTCTTT
CDR3 protein: CASSRETGVPGGAFF
D gene: .
V gene: TRBV19
clone size: .
J gene: TRBJ1-1

CDR3 DNA: TGTGCCAGCAGCCCTGGGACAGGGACCCAAGCGACCCAGTACTTC
CDR3 protein: CASSPGTGTQATQYF
D gene: TRBD1
V gene: TRBV5-6
clone size: .
J gene: TRBJ2-5

CDR3 DNA: TGTGCCAGCAGACGGACAGGGAGGGACTATGGCTACACCTTC
CDR3 protein: CASRRTGRDYGYTF
D gene: TRBD1
V gene: TRBV6-1
clone size: few
J gene: TRBJ1-2

CDR3 DNA: TGTGCCAGCCCCCAGCGGGAGGCCTATGGCTACACCTTC
CDR3 protein: CASPQREAYGYTF
D gene: .
V gene: TRBV27
clone size: .
J gene: TRBJ1-2

CDR3 DNA: TGTGCCAGCAGCCAGGGACATCGGGGTTATGGCTACACCTTC
CDR3 protein: CASSQGHRGYGYTF
D gene: .
V gene: TRBV7-6
clone size: .
J gene: TRBJ1-2

CDR3 DNA: TGTGCCAGTAGTACGGGACAGATAAAAGAGACCCAGTACTTC
CDR3 protein: CASSTGQIKETQYF
D gene: TRBD1
V gene: TRBV19
clone size: .
J gene: TRBJ2-5

CDR3 DNA: TGTGCCAGCAGCCTCAGGGTAGGGTCTGGAAACACCATATATTTT
CDR3 protein: CASSLRVGSGNTIYF
D gene: .
V gene: TRBV25-1
clone size: .
J gene: TRBJ1-3

CDR3 DNA: TGTGCCACCAGCTTGGGGGGGTATTACAATGAGCAGTTCTTC
CDR3 protein: CATSLGGYYNEQFF
D gene: TRBD2
V gene: TRBV15
clone size: .
J gene: TRBJ2-1

CDR3 DNA: TGTGCCAGCAGCCCGGCGGAAACCCAGAGATACTATGGCTACACCTTC
CDR3 protein: CASSPAETQRYYGYTF
D gene: .
V gene: TRBV7-9
clone size: .
J gene: TRBJ1-2

CDR3 DNA: TGCGCCAGCAGCTTGAATGTGGGACAAGTCAACTATGGCTACACCTTC
CDR3 protein: CASSLNVGQVNYGYTF
D gene: .
V gene: TRBV5-1
clone size: .
J gene: TRBJ1-2

CDR3 DNA: TGTGCCAGCAGTTGGACAGGCGGGACCGGGGAGCTGTTTTTT
CDR3 protein: CASSWTGGTGELFF
D gene: TRBD1
V gene: TRBV27
clone size: .
J gene: TRBJ2-2

CDR3 DNA: TGTGCCAGCAGTGAAGTCAGGGCGGCTGAAGCTTTCTTT
CDR3 protein: CASSEVRAAEAFF
D gene: .
V gene: TRBV2
clone size: .
J gene: TRBJ1-1

CDR3 DNA: TGTGCCAGCAGCTTATCGAGGGGGCACACTGAAGCTTTCTTT
CDR3 protein: CASSLSRGHTEAFF
D gene: TRBD1
V gene: TRBV11-3
clone size: few
J gene: TRBJ1-1

CDR3 DNA: TGTGCCAGCAGCCTCAGGAATTCACCCCTCCACTTT
CDR3 protein: CASSLRNSPLHF
D gene: .
V gene: TRBV6-6
clone size: .
J gene: TRBJ1-6